The next 6 T cell receptor beta chains were all read from a single sample in a study of blood T cell repertoires in COVID-19. Only in-frame clones appear in the TCRdb table, and some are missing; sequencing was by immunoSEQ multiplex PCR. The table shows around 250,000 clones, with approximately 85% occurring only once. Sample: peripheral blood. These receptors came from a man between 50 and 59 years old with active or convalescent COVID-19.

The chain links TRBV21-1 to TRBJ2-1; the table's D gene call, TRBD2, was not cross checked with the DNA. TRBV21-1 is given as a pseudogene. This CDR3 spans 13 amino acids. The CDR3 loop is CASSRWGGGEQFF. The CDR3 nucleotides are TGTGCCAGCAGCAGGTGGGGGGGCGGTGAGCAGTTCTTC.

This clone has only one observation. CDR3 in amino acids: CAGQRGTGELFF. The CDR3, as DNA: TGTGCCGGCCAAAGGGGGACCGGGGAGCTGTTTTTT. The chain employs TRBV30 and TRBJ2-2, with TRBD1 as a possible D gene (6 bases). V dropped 8 bases and J dropped 5 bases, with 12 bases sitting between them. This CDR3 is built from 12 residues. CDR1 is GTSNPN and CDR2 is SVGIG in the germline V gene (reference sequence).

CDR3 sequence reads: CASSQGWASQFF. CDR3 DNA sequence: TGTGCCAGCAGTCAGGGATGGGCTAGTCAGTTCTTC. The rearrangement links TRBV7-2 to TRBJ2-1; a possible D gene is TRBD1 (5 bases). The CDR3 has 12 residues. Germline CDR1 and CDR2: SGHTA and FQGNSA. Deletions cut 6 bases from V and 13 bases from J, with 16 bases between.

Comments on this clone: In the same sample, other DNA sequences code for this CDR3. This chain links TRBV28 with TRBJ1-1, with a tentative D call TRBD1 (6 bases). From germline, CDR1 is MDHEN and CDR2 SYDVKM. The CDR3 is 15 residues long. The ends were cut back, 2 bases at V and 1 base at J, with 11 bases in the middle. CDR3 nucleotide sequence: TGTGCCAGCAGTTTAGGGGGGGCGCAGAACACTGAAGCTTTCTTT. Encoded protein: CASSLGGAQNTEAFF.

The chain links TRBV6-5 to TRBJ1-1; D is unresolved. The CDR3 loop spans 13 amino acids. Looked up from germline, CDR1 is MNHEY and CDR2 is SVGAGI. V was trimmed by 4 bases and J by 8 bases, leaving 14 bases between them. CDR3 DNA sequence: TGTGCCAGCAGTTCCTCCCTCGGACTGGAAGCTTTCTTT. It yields the protein CASSSSLGLEAFF.

V and J are TRBV19 and TRBJ1-1; tentative D call: TRBD1 (5 bases). The length of the CDR3 is 14 residues. Germline-derived CDR1 and CDR2 are LNHDA and SQIVND (reference sequence). V lost 7 bases, J lost 5 bases, and 17 bases lay in between. This chain's CDR3 is CASIVGGGRTEAFF. CDR3 coding DNA: TGTGCCAGTATTGTCGGGGGGGGAAGGACTGAAGCTTTCTTT.